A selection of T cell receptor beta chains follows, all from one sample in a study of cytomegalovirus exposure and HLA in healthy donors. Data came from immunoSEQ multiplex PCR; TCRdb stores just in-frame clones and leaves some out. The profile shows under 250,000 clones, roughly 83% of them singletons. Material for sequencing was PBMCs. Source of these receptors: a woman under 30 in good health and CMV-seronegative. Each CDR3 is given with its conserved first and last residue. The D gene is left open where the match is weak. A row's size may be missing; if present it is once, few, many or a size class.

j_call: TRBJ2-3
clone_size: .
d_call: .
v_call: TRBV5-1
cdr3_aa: CASSLGQQGDTQYF
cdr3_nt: TGCGCCAGCAGCTTGGGCCAGCAGGGAGATACGCAGTATTTT

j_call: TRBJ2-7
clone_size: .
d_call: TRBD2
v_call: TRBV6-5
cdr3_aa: CASSYGGGGEQYF
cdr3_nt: TGTGCCAGCAGTTACGGCGGCGGGGGGGAGCAGTACTTC

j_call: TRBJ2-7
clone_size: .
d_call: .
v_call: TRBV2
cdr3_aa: CASSEYRSSYEQYF
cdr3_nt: TGTGCCAGCAGTGAATACAGGAGCTCCTACGAGCAGTACTTC

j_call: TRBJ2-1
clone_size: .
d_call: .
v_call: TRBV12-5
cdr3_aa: CASGPPGTRVNEQFF
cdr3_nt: TGTGCTAGTGGTCCACCCGGGACTCGGGTCAATGAGCAGTTCTTC

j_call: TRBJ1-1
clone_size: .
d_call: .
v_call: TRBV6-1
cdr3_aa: CASRHAGGNTEAFF
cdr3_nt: TGTGCCAGCAGACACGCCGGCGGGAACACTGAAGCTTTCTTT

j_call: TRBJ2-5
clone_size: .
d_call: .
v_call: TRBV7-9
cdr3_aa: CASSLGRRDSWLETQYF
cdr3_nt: TGTGCCAGCAGCTTAGGTAGGAGGGACAGCTGGTTGGAGACCCAGTACTTC

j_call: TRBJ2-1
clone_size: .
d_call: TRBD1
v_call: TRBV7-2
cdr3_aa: CASSAGQGAYNEQFF
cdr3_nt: TGTGCCAGCAGTGCAGGACAGGGGGCCTACAATGAGCAGTTCTTC

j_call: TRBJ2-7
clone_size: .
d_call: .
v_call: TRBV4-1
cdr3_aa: CASSQDPGAYEQYF
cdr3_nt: TGCGCCAGCAGCCAAGATCCAGGGGCCTACGAGCAGTACTTC

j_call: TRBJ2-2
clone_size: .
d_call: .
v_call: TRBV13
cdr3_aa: CASSSLSQGIYTGELFF
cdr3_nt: TGTGCCAGCAGCTCCCTCTCGCAGGGTATTTACACCGGGGAGCTGTTTTTT

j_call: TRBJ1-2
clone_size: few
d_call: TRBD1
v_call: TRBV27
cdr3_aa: CASSFGQGYGYTF
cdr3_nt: TGTGCCAGCAGTTTTGGACAGGGCTATGGCTACACCTTC

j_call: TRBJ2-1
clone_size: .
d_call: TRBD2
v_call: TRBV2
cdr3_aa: CASSLPAGGYNEQFF
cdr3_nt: TGTGCCAGCAGTCTCCCAGCGGGGGGCTACAATGAGCAGTTCTTC

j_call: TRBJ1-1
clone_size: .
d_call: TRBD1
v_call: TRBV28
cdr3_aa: CASSSPGQLNTEAFF
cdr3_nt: TGTGCCAGCAGCTCCCCGGGACAGTTGAACACTGAAGCTTTCTTT

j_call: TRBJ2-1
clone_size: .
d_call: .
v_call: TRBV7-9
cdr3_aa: CASSLAVADLSYNEQFF
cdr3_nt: TGTGCCAGCAGCTTAGCCGTGGCAGATTTGTCCTACAATGAGCAGTTCTTC

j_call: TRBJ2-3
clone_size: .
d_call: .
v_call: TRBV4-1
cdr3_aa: CASSQVVVGASTDTQYF
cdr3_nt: TGCGCCAGCAGCCAAGTGGTAGTGGGGGCTAGCACAGATACGCAGTATTTT

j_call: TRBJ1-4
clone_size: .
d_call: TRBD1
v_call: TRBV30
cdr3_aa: CAWSGQGYEKLFF
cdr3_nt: TGTGCCTGGAGTGGACAGGGGTACGAAAAACTGTTTTTT